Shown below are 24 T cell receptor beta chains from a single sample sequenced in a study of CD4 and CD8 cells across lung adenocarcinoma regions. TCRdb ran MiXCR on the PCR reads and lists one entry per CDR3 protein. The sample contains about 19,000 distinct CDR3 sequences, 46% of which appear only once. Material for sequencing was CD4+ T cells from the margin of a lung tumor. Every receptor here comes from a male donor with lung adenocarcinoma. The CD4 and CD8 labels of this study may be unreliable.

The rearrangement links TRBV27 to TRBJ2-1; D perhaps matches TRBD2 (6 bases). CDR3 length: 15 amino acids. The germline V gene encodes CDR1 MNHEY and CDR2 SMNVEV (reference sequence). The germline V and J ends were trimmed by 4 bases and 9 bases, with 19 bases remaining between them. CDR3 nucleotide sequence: TGTGCCAGCAGTTCAGCGACTAGGACCGTCCCTGAGCAGTTCTTC. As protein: CASSSATRTVPEQFF.

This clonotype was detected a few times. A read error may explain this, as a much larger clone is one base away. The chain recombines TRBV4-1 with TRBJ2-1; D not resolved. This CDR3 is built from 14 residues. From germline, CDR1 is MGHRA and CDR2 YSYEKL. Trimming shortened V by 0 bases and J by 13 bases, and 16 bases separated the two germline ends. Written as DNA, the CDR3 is TGCGCCAGCAGCCAAGATCCTAACCAAGAGACCCAGTTCTTC. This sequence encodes CASSQDPNQETQFF.

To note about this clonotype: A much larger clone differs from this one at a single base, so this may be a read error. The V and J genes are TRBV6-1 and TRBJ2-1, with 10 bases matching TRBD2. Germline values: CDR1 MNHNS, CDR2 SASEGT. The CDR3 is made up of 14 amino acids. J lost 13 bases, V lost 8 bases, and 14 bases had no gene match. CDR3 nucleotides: TGTGCCAGCTCCCTAGCGGGAGACGGGGAGACCCAGTTCTTC. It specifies CASSLAGDGETQFF.

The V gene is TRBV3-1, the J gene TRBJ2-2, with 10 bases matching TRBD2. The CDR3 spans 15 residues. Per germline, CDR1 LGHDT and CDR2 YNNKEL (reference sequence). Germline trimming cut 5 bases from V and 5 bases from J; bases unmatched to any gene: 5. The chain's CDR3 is CASSSSGRWTGELFF. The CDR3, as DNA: TGTGCCAGCAGCTCTAGCGGGAGATGGACCGGGGAGCTGTTTTTT.

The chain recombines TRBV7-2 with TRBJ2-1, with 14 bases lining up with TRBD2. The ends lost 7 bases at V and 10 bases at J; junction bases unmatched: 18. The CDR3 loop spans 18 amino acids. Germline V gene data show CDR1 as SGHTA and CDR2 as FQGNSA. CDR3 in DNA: TGTGCCAGCAACTTTCCCGGGACTAGCGGGAGAGGGTCCTACGAGCAGTTCTTC. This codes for CASNFPGTSGRGSYEQFF.

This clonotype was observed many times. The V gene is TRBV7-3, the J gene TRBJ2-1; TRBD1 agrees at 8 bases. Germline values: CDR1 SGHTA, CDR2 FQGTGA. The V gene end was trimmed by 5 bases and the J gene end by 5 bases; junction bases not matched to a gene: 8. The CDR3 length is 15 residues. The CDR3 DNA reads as TGTGCCAGCAGCAAGACAGGGGCCTCGCACAATGAGCAGTTCTTC. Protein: CASSKTGASHNEQFF.

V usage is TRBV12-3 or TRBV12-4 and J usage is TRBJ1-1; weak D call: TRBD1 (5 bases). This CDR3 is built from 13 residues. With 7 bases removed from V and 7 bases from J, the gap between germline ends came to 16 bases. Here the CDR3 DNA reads TGTGCCAGCATCAAACAGGCGGCGGGTGAAGCTTTCTTT. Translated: CASIKQAAGEAFF.

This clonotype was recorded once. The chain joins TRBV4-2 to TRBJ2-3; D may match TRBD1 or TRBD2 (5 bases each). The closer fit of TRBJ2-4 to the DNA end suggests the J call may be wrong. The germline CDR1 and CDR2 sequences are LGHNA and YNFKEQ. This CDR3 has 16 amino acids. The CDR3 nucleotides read TGTGCCAGCAGCCAAGAGGGGGTGTGCGCCACAGATACTCAGTACTTC. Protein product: CASSQEGVCATDTQYF.

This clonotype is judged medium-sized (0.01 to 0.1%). CDR3 nucleotide sequence: TGTGCCAGCAGTGAATCCACTACCGATACCGGGGAGCTGTTTTTT. It yields the protein CASSESTTDTGELFF. This chain joins TRBV25-1 and TRBJ2-2; D uncertain. This CDR3 contains 15 residues. In germline, CDR1 is MGHDK, CDR2 SYGVNS. Between the trimmed V and J ends, which lost 1 base and 5 bases, there was a span of 11 bases.

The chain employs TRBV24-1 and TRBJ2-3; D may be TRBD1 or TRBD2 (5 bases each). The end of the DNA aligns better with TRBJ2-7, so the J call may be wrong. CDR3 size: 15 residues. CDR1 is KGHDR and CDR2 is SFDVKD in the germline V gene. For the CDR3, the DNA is TGTGCCACCAGAGCGGCGGTAGGGGCCAAAGATACGCAGTACTTC. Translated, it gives CATRAAVGAKDTQYF.

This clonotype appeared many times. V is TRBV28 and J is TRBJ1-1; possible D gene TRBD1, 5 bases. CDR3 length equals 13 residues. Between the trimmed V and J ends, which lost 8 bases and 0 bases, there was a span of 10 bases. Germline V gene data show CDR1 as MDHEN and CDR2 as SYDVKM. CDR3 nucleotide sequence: TGTGCCAGCCTTGGGACGATGAACACTGAAGCTTTCTTT. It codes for CASLGTMNTEAFF.

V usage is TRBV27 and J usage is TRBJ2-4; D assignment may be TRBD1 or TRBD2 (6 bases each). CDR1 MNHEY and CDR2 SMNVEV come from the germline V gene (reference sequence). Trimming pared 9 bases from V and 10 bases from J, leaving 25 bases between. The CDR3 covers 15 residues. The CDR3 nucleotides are TGTGCCAGGGGGTTCGGGGGCGGGGCCCAAGAGATTCAGTACTTC. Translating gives CARGFGGGAQEIQYF.

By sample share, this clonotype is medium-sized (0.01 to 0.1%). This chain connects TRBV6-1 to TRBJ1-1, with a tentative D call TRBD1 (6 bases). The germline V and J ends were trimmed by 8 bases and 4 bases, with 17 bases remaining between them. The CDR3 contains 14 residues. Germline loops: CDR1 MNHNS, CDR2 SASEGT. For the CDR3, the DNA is TGTGCCAGCTGGGCCAGGGGTCTTATCACTGAAGCTTTCTTT. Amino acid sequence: CASWARGLITEAFF.

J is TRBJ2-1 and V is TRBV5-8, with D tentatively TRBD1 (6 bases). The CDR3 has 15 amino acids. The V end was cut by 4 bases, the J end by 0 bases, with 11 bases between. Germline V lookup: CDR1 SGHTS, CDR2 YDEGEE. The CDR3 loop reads CASSQGSFSYNEQFF. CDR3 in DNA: TGTGCCAGCAGCCAGGGGTCTTTCTCCTACAATGAGCAGTTCTTC.

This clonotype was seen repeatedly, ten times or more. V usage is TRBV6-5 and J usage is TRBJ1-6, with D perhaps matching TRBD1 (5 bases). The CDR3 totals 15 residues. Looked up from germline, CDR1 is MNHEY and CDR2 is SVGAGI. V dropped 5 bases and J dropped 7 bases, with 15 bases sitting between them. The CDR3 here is CASSLRQGGNSPLHF. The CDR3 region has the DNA TGTGCCAGCAGTCTTCGGCAGGGAGGCAATTCACCCCTCCACTTT.

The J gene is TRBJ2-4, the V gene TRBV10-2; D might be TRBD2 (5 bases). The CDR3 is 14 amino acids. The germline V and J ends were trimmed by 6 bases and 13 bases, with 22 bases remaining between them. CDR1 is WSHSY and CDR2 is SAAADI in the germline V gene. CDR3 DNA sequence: TGCGCCAGCAGGCGGCTGGGAGCCAAAAACACGCAGTACTTC. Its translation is CASRRLGAKNTQYF.

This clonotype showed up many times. As DNA, the CDR3 is TGTGCCAGCAGTTTCTCGACTAGCGGGAGAAATGAGCAGTTCTTC. It is translated as CASSFSTSGRNEQFF. J is TRBJ2-1 and V is TRBV28; 12 bases are shared with TRBD2. Germline V gene data show CDR1 as MDHEN and CDR2 as SYDVKM. V shed 3 bases and J 7 bases; nucleotides not matched to a gene: 4. The CDR3 is 15 residues long.

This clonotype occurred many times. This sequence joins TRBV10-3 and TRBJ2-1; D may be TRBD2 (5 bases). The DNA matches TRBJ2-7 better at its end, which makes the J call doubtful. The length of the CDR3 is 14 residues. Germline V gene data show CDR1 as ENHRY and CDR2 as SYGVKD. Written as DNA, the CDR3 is TGTGCCATCAGTGCGAGGGAGTCGGCCTACGAGCAGTACTTC. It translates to CAISARESAYEQYF.

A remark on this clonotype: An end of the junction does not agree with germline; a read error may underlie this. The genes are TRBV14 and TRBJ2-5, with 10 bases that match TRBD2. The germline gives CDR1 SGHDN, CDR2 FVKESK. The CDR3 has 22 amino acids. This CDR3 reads CASSQEGPAGGYGGMDAETQYF. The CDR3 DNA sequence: TGTGCCAGCAGCCAAGAGGGCCCAGCGGGGGGGTACGGGGGCATGGACGCAGAGACGCAGTACTTC. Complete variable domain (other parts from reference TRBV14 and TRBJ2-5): EAGVTQFPSHSVIEKGQTVTLRCDPISGHDNLYWYRRVMGKEIKFLLHFVKESKQDESGMPNNRFLAERTGGTYSTLKVQPAELEDSGVYFCASSQEGPAGGYGGMDAETQYFGPGTRLLVL.

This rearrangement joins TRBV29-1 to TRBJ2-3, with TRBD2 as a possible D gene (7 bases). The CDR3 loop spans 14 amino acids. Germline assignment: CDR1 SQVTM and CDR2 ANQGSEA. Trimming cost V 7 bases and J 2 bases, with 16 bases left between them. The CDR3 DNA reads TGCAGCGGAGGACTAGGGGGTCTCACAGATACGCAGTATTTT. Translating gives CSGGLGGLTDTQYF.

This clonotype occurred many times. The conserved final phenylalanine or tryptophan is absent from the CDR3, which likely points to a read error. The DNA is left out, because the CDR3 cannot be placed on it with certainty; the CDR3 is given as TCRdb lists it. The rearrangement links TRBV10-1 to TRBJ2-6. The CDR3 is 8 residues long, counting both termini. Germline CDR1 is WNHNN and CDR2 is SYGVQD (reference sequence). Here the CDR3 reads CASSESLG.

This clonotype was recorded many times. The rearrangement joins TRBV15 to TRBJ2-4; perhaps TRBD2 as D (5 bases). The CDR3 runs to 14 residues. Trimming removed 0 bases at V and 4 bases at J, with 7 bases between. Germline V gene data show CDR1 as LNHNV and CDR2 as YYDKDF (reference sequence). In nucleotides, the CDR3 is TGTGCCACCAGCAGAGAATCGGGAAAAAACATTCAGTACTTC. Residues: CATSRESGKNIQYF.

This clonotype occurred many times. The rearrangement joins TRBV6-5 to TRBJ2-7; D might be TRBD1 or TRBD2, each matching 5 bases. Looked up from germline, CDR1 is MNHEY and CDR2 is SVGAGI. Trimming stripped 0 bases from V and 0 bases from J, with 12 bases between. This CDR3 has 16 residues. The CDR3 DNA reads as TGTGCCAGCAGTTACTCTTGGGACCAGAGCTCCTACGAGCAGTACTTC. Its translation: CASSYSWDQSSYEQYF.

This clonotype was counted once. This chain's CDR3 is CASSFRTSGRNEQFF. For the CDR3, the DNA is TGTGCCAGCAGCTTCCGGACTAGCGGGCGGAATGAGCAGTTCTTC. V is TRBV7-2 and J is TRBJ2-1; 11 nucleotides line up with TRBD2. V lost 3 bases and J lost 7; bases outside the gene matches: 5. The CDR3 covers 15 residues. Germline values: CDR1 SGHTA, CDR2 FQGNSA. The full variable domain, in which reference TRBV7-2 and TRBJ2-1 provide the parts outside the CDR3, is GAGVSQSPSNKVTEKGKDVELRCDPISGHTALYWYRQSLGQGLEFLIYFQGNSAPDKSGLPSDRFSAERTGGSVSTLTIQRTQQEDSAVYLCASSFRTSGRNEQFFGPGTRLTVL.